This TCR beta chain emerged from a study of Ad26.COV2.S vaccination and SARS-CoV-2 variants. Regarding the study as a whole: Those who received the vaccine showed greater spike-specific TCR breadth than those given placebo. There was reportedly substantial breadth in spike-specific CD8+ and CD4+ T cell responses after vaccination.

The treatment here: around 19 received Ad26.COV2.S at low or high dose, single or two shots; several received placebo; per-sample allocation not given. Sampling was done on day 63 after the first vaccine or placebo injection. Within Boston, the person who donated was an adult of 18-55 years. CDR3 length: 14 residues. V was pared by 7 bases and J by 9 bases, with 16 bases between. CDR1 and CDR2 from the germline V gene are MNHEY and SVGAGI. This clone came up a few times. The antigen is unknown. The protocol was immunoSEQ multiplex PCR, while the TCRdb copy is restricted to in-frame clones and leaves out a portion. Among a few hundred thousand clones, roughly 90% were seen once, and the ten largest hold 3.6%.

This rearrangement joins TRBV6-5 to TRBJ1-6, with no clear D. The clonotype was recovered from a person aged 18-65 years who received the Ad26.COV2.S COVID-19 vaccine or a placebo. Source: peripheral blood, taken in a trial of Ad26.COV2.S vaccine versus placebo. CDR3 in DNA: TGTGCCAGCACCCTTGGTCAGGAGGGTTCACCCCTCCACTTT. The encoded protein is CASTLGQEGSPLHF.